This T cell receptor (beta chain) was retrieved from a study of blood T cell repertoires in COVID-19. Study-wide background: Samples of COVID-19 (acute and convalescent) were obtained from the United States, Italy and Spain. Nucleic acid was either cDNA or gDNA, and it came from T cells, B-cell-depleted T cells, or PBMCs.

Authors' methods: Amplification from reference gene primers served as the basis for estimated nucleated cell counts. Libraries were prepared by immunoSEQ multiplex PCR; TCRdb keeps only in-frame clonotypes and omits some of them. V, J and clone size are taken as reported in that table, and D and trimming were inferred from the DNA itself. This sample carries around 150,000 clones, more than 80% of them seen once, and the ten largest clones take 2.5% to 3.5%. Looked up from germline, CDR1 is GTSNPN and CDR2 is SVGIG (reference sequence). Trimming shortened V by 5 bases and J by 2 bases, and 9 bases separated the two germline ends. CDR3 length equals 12 residues.

The J gene is TRBJ1-1, the V gene TRBV30; a possible D gene is TRBD1 (6 bases). This clonotype originated in a woman aged 55 to 70 with active COVID-19. Input material: peripheral blood. CDR3 in amino acids: CAWGRGNTEAFF. For the CDR3, the DNA is TGTGCCTGGGGCAGGGGTAACACTGAAGCTTTCTTT.